A single sample is the source of the 29 T cell receptor beta chains below, sequenced in a study of T-cell reconstitution after alpha-beta-depleted transplantation in children. Unique molecular identifiers were incorporated into the prepared TCRbeta library. MiXCR, run by TCRdb on the PCR reads, gives a single entry per CDR3 protein. Among approximately 590,000 distinct CDR3 sequences listed, roughly a tenth were seen once. Source: PBMCs from the stem cell graft donor, taken from the stem cell graft. The receptors come from a human donor who donated a stem cell graft to a child with acute myeloid leukemia.

This clonotype was seen only a few times. V and J are TRBV5-1 and TRBJ1-1; 9 nucleotides match TRBD1. The ends lost 3 bases at V and 5 bases at J; junction bases unmatched: 11. Germline-derived CDR1 and CDR2 are SGHRS and YFSETQ. The CDR3 consists of 16 residues. The DNA for the CDR3 is TGCGCCAGCAGCTCTTTTCCCGGGACAGGGCCGACTGAAGCTTTCTTT. It codes for CASSSFPGTGPTEAFF.

The rearrangement joins TRBV6-1 to TRBJ1-2; 11 nucleotides line up with TRBD1. Trimming took 6 bases from V and 0 from J; bases not matched to a gene: 6. The CDR3 spans 16 residues. Germline CDR1 is MNHNS and CDR2 is SASEGT. Here the CDR3 DNA reads TGTGCCAGCAGCTTCGGGGGACAGGGGGCTAACTATGGCTACACCTTC. This encodes CASSFGGQGANYGYTF.

This clonotype was seen only a few times. V gene TRBV7-9 combines with J gene TRBJ2-3; D might be TRBD1 (5 bases). V was clipped by 0 bases and J by 4 bases, with 11 bases between them. The CDR3 length is 15 residues. From germline, CDR1 is SEHNR and CDR2 FQNEAQ (reference sequence). The CDR3 region has the DNA TGTGCCAGCAGCTTAGCGTTTCAGGGCTCAGATACGCAGTATTTT. Encoded protein: CASSLAFQGSDTQYF.

CDR3 DNA sequence: TGTGCCAGCAGTTACTCAGGGACAGGACTCACAGATACGCAGTATTTT. Translating gives CASSYSGTGLTDTQYF. The rearrangement uses TRBV6-5 and TRBJ2-3, with 8 bases that match TRBD1. This CDR3 contains 16 residues. V trimming: 0 bases; J trimming: 2 bases; junction bases outside the gene matches: 4. Per the germline V gene, CDR1 is MNHEY and CDR2 is SVGAGI.

This chain connects TRBV6-5 to TRBJ2-3; D gene ambiguous. V was cut by 2 bases and J by 2 bases, with 14 bases left in between. The CDR3 is 16 residues long. Germline lookup yields CDR1 MNHEY and CDR2 SVGAGI. In nucleotides, the CDR3 is TGTGCCAGCAGTTACGCCGGACCAGAGCACACAGATACGCAGTATTTT. This gives the protein CASSYAGPEHTDTQYF.

The V and J genes are TRBV20-1 and TRBJ2-1; the match to TRBD1 covers 7 bases. J lost 1 base, V lost 8 bases, and 8 bases had no gene match. CDR3 length equals 14 residues. Germline assignment: CDR1 DFQATT and CDR2 SNEGSKA (reference sequence). The CDR3 spells CSLRGQESYNEQFF. The DNA for the CDR3 is TGCAGTTTGCGTGGACAGGAGTCCTACAATGAGCAGTTCTTC.

The table lists this clonotype with many counts. The chain uses TRBV6-5 and TRBJ2-1; the match to TRBD2 covers 9 bases. Germline loops: CDR1 MNHEY, CDR2 SVGAGI. The CDR3 length is 17 residues. After removal of 0 bases from V and 8 bases from J, the junction contained 11 bases not matched to a gene. CDR3 DNA: TGTGCCAGCAGTTACTCGATCGGCGGGAGGGCCCGGGATGAGCAGTTCTTC. It is translated as CASSYSIGGRARDEQFF.

There are a few counts of this clonotype. Possible read error: a much larger clone is one base away. V is TRBV12-3 or TRBV12-4 and J is TRBJ2-2; either TRBD1 or TRBD2 may supply D (5 bases each). V was cut by 10 bases and J by 2 bases, with 29 bases left in between. CDR3 size: 19 residues. Written as DNA, the CDR3 is TGTGCCATCATAAATGGGGGAGCGAGGTCTTTTTTTAACACCGGGGAGCTGTTTTTT. This translates into CAIINGGARSFFNTGELFF.

This clonotype occurred a few times. V and J are TRBV6-2 or TRBV6-3 and TRBJ2-1; the D gene is possibly TRBD2 (6 bases). CDR1 is MNHEY and CDR2 is SVGEGT in the germline V gene. The CDR3 sequence is 15 residues long. Trimming took off 6 bases at V and 6 bases at J, with 18 bases between the two ends. The DNA for the CDR3 is TGTGCCAGCAGACAACCACTAGCAGTCAGCAATGAGCAGTTCTTC. Translated, it gives CASRQPLAVSNEQFF.

This clonotype was counted ten times or more. The V gene is TRBV7-3, the J gene TRBJ2-1; no clear D gene. V lost 4 bases and J 11 bases, leaving 15 bases between the germline ends. Germline assignment: CDR1 SGHTA and CDR2 FQGTGA. This CDR3 is 13 amino acids long. CDR3 nucleotide sequence: TGTGCCAGCAGCTCACGAGGCCAGACCAAGCAGTTCTTC. It translates to CASSSRGQTKQFF.

This clonotype was observed a handful of times. The CDR3 reads CSARDRGLSAGEQYF. CDR3 DNA sequence: TGCAGTGCTAGAGATCGGGGCTTAAGCGCCGGTGAGCAGTACTTC. This chain joins TRBV20-1 and TRBJ2-7, with D perhaps given as TRBD1 or TRBD2 (5 bases each). Germline V gene sequence: CDR1 DFQATT, CDR2 SNEGSKA (reference sequence). Trimming pared 0 bases from V and 7 bases from J, leaving 19 bases between. There are 15 residues in the CDR3.

This clonotype was counted ten times or more. The V and J genes are TRBV27 and TRBJ1-6; weak D call: TRBD1 (5 bases). V was clipped by 5 bases and J by 9 bases, with 17 bases between them. Germline CDR1 MNHEY, CDR2 SMNVEV (reference sequence). The CDR3 consists of 15 residues. CDR3 protein: CASSPGGTGTSPLHF. CDR3 bases: TGTGCCAGCAGTCCCGGGGGTACCGGCACTTCACCCCTCCACTTT.

This clonotype turned up a few times. The DNA for the CDR3 is TGTGCCAGCAGCTTAACTAGCAATCAGCCCCAGCATTTT. Its translation: CASSLTSNQPQHF. The chain links TRBV7-9 to TRBJ1-5; D uncertain. V shed 2 bases and J shed 0 bases, with 2 bases lying between them. Germline CDR1 and CDR2: SEHNR and FQNEAQ (reference sequence). The CDR3 has 13 residues.

The V call is TRBV28, the J call TRBJ2-1; TRBD2 is a possible D gene (7 bases). Germline assignment: CDR1 MDHEN and CDR2 SYDVKM. V lost 10 bases to trimming and J lost 7 bases, with 14 bases between them. The CDR3 length is 12 residues. The CDR3, as DNA: TGTGCCACCTCCAAGGGGGGGAATGAGCAGTTCTTC. This sequence encodes CATSKGGNEQFF.

DNA for the CDR3: TGTGCCAGCAGTTTTTTGCCTAGCGGGGGATCCAATGAGCAGTTCTTC. The encoded protein is CASSFLPSGGSNEQFF. This sequence joins TRBV12-3 or TRBV12-4 and TRBJ2-1; 10 nucleotides agree with TRBD2. The V segment lost 3 bases and the J segment 6 bases; nucleotides outside the gene matches: 8. The CDR3 runs to 16 residues.

This clonotype was seen more than once but under ten times. The chain joins TRBV10-2 to TRBJ2-7; D is possibly TRBD2 (5 bases). The CDR3 length is 12 residues. Germline V CDR1 and CDR2: WSHSY, SAAADI. Deletions cut 11 bases from V and 0 bases from J, with 11 bases between. Here the CDR3 reads CAGQDSSYEQYF. The CDR3 DNA reads TGCGCCGGGCAGGACTCCTCCTACGAGCAGTACTTC.

In this sample, this clonotype turned up many times. This chain uses TRBV6-5 with TRBJ1-5; no clear D. There are 12 residues in the CDR3. Germline V gene data show CDR1 as MNHEY and CDR2 as SVGAGI. The V end lost 8 bases, the J end lost 3 bases, and 8 bases lay between the germline ends. The CDR3 sequence is CASGPINQPQHF. CDR3 sequence (DNA): TGTGCCAGCGGGCCGATCAATCAGCCCCAGCATTTT.

The V and J genes are TRBV7-2 and TRBJ2-5, with TRBD1 matching 12 bases. Unmatched junction bases numbered 9, after V lost 5 bases and J lost 8 bases. The CDR3 is made up of 15 amino acids. CDR1 and CDR2 from the germline V gene are SGHTA and FQGNSA. CDR3 DNA: TGTGCCAGCAGCCAAGAAGGGACAGGGGGCCCCACCCAGTACTTC. It encodes CASSQEGTGGPTQYF.

The chain has TRBV29-1 and TRBJ1-4; TRBD1 matches 10 bases. Germline V gene sequence: CDR1 SQVTM, CDR2 ANQGSEA. This CDR3 has 13 residues. Germline trimming cut 5 bases from V and 7 bases from J; bases unmatched to any gene: 4. The CDR3 sequence: CSVQTGGREKLFF. As DNA, the CDR3 is TGCAGCGTTCAGACAGGGGGCCGTGAAAAACTGTTTTTT. Supplemented by reference TRBV29-1 and TRBJ1-4, the full variable domain reads SAVISQKPSRDICQRGTSLTIQCQVDSQVTMMFWYRQQPGQSLTLIATANQGSEATYESGFVIDKFPISRPNLTFSTLTVSNMSPEDSSIYLCSVQTGGREKLFFGSGTQLSVL.

In this sample, this clonotype turned up a few times. V gene TRBV30 combines with J gene TRBJ2-7; weak D call: TRBD2 (6 bases). CDR3 length: 15 amino acids. Germline loops: CDR1 GTSNPN, CDR2 SVGIG (reference sequence). Trimming pared 0 bases from V and 0 bases from J, leaving 12 bases between. For the CDR3, the DNA is TGTGCCTGGAGTGTACTCAGGGACTCCTCCTACGAGCAGTACTTC. Its translation: CAWSVLRDSSYEQYF.

This clonotype has ten or more counts. At one of its ends the junction is not consistent with the germline gene, which may arise from a read error. The rearrangement joins TRBV29-1 to TRBJ2-1, with a tentative D call TRBD1 (5 bases). CDR1 and CDR2 (germline): SQVTM, ANQGSEA. CDR3 length: 10 amino acids. The chain's CDR3 is CSVEDVGPCF. CDR3 sequence (DNA): TGCAGCGTTGAAGATGTGGGGCCGTGCTTC.

The chain combines TRBV30 with TRBJ1-5, with D uncertain. Per the germline V gene, CDR1 is GTSNPN and CDR2 is SVGIG (reference sequence). V was trimmed by 1 base and J by 5 bases, leaving 9 bases between them. The CDR3 loop spans 13 amino acids. DNA for the CDR3: TGTGCCTGGAGTGCAGGAAGAGATCAGCCCCAGCATTTT. This gives the protein CAWSAGRDQPQHF.

This clonotype occurred many times. J is TRBJ2-1 and V is TRBV21-1; the table calls TRBD1, which could not be checked here. TRBV21-1 is assigned pseudogene status. The CDR3 covers 14 residues. CDR3 DNA sequence: TGTGCCAGCAGCAAAGAGCGGACCATCCCCCTGCAGTTCTTC. It is translated as CASSKERTIPLQFF.

The chain combines TRBV29-1 with TRBJ2-1; a possible D gene is TRBD2 (5 bases). CDR1 is SQVTM, CDR2 ANQGSEA, per germline. This CDR3 has 15 residues. V was trimmed by 4 bases and J by 4 bases, leaving 17 bases between them. The CDR3 DNA sequence: TGCAGCGTTGTTTTGGGAGTTTCGACGTACAATGAGCAGTTCTTC. Translating gives CSVVLGVSTYNEQFF.

As regards this clonotype: This may be a read error, as it is one base from a much larger clone. The gene calls are TRBV20-1 and TRBJ2-7; the match to TRBD2 covers 13 bases. V trimming: 4 bases; J trimming: 9 bases; junction bases outside the gene matches: 12. CDR1 is DFQATT and CDR2 is SNEGSKA in the germline V gene (reference sequence). This CDR3 region has 15 residues. The CDR3 region has the DNA TGCAGTGCTAAACTAGCGGGAGGGCCCACGGGCGTGCAGTACTTC. As protein: CSAKLAGGPTGVQYF.

This clonotype was picked up many times. The chain couples TRBV18 to TRBJ2-3, with D unresolved. CDR1 and CDR2 (germline): KGHSH, LQKENI. The length of the CDR3 is 12 residues. V lost 2 bases and J 5 bases, leaving 5 bases between the germline ends. DNA for the CDR3: TGTGCCAGCTCACCAAATGGAGATACGCAGTATTTT. Residues: CASSPNGDTQYF.

This clonotype was found a few times. This chain uses TRBV6-2 or TRBV6-3 with TRBJ1-2; TRBD1 matches at 7 bases. This CDR3 is 15 amino acids long. After removal of 6 bases from V and 0 bases from J, the junction contained 7 bases not matched to a gene. Germline CDR1 MNHEY, CDR2 SVGEGT. CDR3 DNA: TGTGCCAGCAGATACGGACAGGCCGCTAACTATGGCTACACCTTC. This sequence encodes CASRYGQAANYGYTF.

This clonotype has a handful of counts. This chain joins TRBV6-2 or TRBV6-3 and TRBJ1-1; D remains unclear. V gave up 2 bases and J gave up 5 bases, with 9 bases separating them. The CDR3 consists of 13 residues. Germline V gives CDR1 MNHEY, CDR2 SVGEGT. This CDR3 is CASSYTPGTEAFF. CDR3 DNA: TGTGCCAGCAGTTACACCCCTGGAACTGAAGCTTTCTTT.

In nucleotides, the CDR3 is TGTGCCAGCAGCCGAGGATGGGAGACCCAGTACTTC. Its protein is CASSRGWETQYF. J is TRBJ2-5 and V is TRBV14; D is undetermined. V shed 4 bases and J shed 5 bases, with 8 bases lying between them. CDR1 is SGHDN and CDR2 is FVKESK in the germline V gene. The CDR3 loop spans 12 amino acids.